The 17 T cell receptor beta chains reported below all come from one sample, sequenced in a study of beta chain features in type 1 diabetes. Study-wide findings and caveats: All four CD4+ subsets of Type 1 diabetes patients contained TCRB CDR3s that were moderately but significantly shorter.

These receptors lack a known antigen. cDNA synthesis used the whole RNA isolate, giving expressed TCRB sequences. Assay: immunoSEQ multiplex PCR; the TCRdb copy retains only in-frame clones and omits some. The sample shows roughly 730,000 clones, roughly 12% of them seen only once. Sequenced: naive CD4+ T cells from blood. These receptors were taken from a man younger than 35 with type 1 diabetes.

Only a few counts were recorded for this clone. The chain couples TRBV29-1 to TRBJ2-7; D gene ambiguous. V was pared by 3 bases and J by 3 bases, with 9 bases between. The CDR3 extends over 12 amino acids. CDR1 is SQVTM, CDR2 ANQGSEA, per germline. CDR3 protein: CSVESTRYEQYF. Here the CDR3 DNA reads TGCAGCGTTGAGTCGACGCGCTACGAGCAGTACTTC.

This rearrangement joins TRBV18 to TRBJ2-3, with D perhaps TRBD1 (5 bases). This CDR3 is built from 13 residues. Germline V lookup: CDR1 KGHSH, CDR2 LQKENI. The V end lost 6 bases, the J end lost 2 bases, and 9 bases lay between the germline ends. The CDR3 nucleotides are TGTGCCAGCTCGGTGGGGCCCACAGATACGCAGTATTTT. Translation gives CASSVGPTDTQYF.

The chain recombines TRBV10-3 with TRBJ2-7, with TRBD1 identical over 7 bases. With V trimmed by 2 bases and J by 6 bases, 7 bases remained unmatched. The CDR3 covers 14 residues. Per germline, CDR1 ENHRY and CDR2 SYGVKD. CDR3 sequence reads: CAISEIRTGPEQYF. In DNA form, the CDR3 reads TGTGCCATCAGTGAGATTAGGACAGGACCCGAGCAGTACTTC.

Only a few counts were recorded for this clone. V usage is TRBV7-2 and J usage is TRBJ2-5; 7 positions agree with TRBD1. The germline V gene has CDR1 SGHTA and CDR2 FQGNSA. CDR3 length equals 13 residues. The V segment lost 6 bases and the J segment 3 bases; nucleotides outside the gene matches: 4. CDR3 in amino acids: CASRLTGEETQYF. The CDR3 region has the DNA TGTGCCAGCAGACTTACAGGGGAAGAGACCCAGTACTTC. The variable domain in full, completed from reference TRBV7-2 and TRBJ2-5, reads GAGVSQSPSNKVTEKGKDVELRCDPISGHTALYWYRQSLGQGLEFLIYFQGNSAPDKSGLPSDRFSAERTGGSVSTLTIQRTQQEDSAVYLCASRLTGEETQYFGPGTRLLVL.

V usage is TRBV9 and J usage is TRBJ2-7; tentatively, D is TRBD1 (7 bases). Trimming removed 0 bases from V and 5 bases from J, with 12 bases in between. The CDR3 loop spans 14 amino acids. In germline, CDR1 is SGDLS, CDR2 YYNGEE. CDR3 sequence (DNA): TGTGCCAGCAGCGTAGACGGCAGGGGGGACGAGCAGTACTTC. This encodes CASSVDGRGDEQYF.

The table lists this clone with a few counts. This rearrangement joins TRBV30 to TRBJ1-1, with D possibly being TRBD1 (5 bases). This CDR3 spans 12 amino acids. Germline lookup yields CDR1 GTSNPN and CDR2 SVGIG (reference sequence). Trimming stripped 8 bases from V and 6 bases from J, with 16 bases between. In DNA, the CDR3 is TGTGCCCTGACCGGGGGTCGAGCTGAAGCTTTCTTT. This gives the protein CALTGGRAEAFF.

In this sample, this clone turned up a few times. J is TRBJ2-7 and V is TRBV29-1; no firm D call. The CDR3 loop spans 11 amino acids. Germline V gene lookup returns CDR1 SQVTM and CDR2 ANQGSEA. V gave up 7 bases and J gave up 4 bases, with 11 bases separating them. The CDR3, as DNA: TGCAGCGCCGTGGAGCCATACGAGCAGTACTTC. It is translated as CSAVEPYEQYF.

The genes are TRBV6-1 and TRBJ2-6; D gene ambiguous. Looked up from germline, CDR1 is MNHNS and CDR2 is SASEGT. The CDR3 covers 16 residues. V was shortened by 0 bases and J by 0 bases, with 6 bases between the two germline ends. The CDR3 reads CASSEAMNSGANVLTF. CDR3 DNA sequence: TGTGCCAGCAGTGAAGCCATGAACTCTGGGGCCAACGTCCTGACTTTC.

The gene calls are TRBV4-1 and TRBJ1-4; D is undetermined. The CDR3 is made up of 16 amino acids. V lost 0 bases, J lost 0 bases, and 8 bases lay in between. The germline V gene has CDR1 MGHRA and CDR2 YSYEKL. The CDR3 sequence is CASSQERSTTNEKLFF. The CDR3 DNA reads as TGCGCCAGCAGCCAAGAACGGAGTACAACTAATGAAAAACTGTTTTTT.

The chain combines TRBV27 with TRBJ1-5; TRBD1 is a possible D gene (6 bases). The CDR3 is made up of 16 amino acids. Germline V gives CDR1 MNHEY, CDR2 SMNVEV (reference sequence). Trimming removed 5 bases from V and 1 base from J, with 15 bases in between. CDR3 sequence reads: CASSPQDRGSNQPQHF. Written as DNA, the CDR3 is TGTGCCAGCAGTCCCCAGGACAGAGGAAGCAATCAGCCCCAGCATTTT.

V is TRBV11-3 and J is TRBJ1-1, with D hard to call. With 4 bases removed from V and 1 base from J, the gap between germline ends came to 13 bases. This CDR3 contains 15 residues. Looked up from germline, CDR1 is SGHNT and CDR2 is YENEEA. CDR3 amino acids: CASSSTRHENTEAFF. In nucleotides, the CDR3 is TGTGCCAGCAGCTCCACTCGACACGAGAACACTGAAGCTTTCTTT.

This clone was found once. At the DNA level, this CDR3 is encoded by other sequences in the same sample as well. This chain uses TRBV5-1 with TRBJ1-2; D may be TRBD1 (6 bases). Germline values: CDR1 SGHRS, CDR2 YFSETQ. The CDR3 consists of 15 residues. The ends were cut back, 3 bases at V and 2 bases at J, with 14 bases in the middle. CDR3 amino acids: CASSSLGQENYGYTF. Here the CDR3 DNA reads TGCGCCAGCAGCTCCCTGGGACAAGAGAACTATGGCTACACCTTC.

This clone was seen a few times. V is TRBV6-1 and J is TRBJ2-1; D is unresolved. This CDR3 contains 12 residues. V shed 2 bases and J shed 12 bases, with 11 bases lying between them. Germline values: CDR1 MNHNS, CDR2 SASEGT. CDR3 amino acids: CASSERLMGQFF. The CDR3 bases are TGTGCCAGCAGTGAACGTTTGATGGGGCAGTTCTTC.

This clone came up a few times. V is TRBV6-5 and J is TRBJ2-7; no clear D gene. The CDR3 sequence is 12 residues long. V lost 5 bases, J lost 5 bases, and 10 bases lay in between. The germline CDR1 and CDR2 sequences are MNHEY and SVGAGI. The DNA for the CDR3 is TGTGCCAGCAGTCCGACAAGCCACGAGCAGTACTTC. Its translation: CASSPTSHEQYF.

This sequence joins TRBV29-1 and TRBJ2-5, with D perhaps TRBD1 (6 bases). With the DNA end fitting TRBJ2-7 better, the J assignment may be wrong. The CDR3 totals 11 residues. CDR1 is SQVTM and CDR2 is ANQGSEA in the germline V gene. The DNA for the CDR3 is TGCAGCGCGGACAGCTATAACGAGCAGTACTTC. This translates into CSADSYNEQYF.

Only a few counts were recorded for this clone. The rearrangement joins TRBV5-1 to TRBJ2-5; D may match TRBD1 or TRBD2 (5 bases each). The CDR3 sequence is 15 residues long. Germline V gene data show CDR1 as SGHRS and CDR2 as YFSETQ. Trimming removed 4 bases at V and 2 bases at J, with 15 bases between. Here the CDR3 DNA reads TGCGCCAGCAGCACAACCGGGACGGGACAAGAGACCCAGTACTTC. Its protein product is CASSTTGTGQETQYF.

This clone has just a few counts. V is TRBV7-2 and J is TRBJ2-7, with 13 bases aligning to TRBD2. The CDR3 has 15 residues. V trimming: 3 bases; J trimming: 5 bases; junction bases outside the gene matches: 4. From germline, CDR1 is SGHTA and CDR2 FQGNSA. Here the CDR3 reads CASSFWTSGGHEQYF. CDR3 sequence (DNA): TGTGCCAGCAGCTTTTGGACTAGCGGGGGCCACGAGCAGTACTTC.